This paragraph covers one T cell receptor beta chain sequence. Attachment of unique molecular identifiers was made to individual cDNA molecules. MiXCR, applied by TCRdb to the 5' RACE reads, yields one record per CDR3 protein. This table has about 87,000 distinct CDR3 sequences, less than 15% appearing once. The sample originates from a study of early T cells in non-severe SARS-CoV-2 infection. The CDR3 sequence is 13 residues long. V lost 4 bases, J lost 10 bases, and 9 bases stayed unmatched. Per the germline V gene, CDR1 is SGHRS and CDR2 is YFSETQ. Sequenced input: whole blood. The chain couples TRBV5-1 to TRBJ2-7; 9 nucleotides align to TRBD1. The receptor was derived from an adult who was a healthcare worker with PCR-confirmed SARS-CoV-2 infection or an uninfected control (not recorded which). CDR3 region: CASSAGQGNLQYF. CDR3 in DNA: TGCGCCAGCAGCGCCGGACAGGGGAATTTACAGTACTTC.